The next 32 T cell receptor beta chains were all read from a single sample in a study of neurological immune-mediated disorders. Each CDR3 protein is one row after TCRdb ran MiXCR on the 5' RACE reads. The table includes under 85,000 distinct CDR3 sequences, about a tenth detected once. The sample taken for sequencing was PBMCs. Every receptor here comes from a man in his forties in good health.

The sample holds one count of this clonotype. The chain uses TRBV12-3 or TRBV12-4 and TRBJ2-2; weak D call: TRBD2 (7 bases). There are 16 residues in the CDR3. With 3 bases removed from V and 6 bases from J, the gap between germline ends came to 17 bases. CDR3 sequence (DNA): TGTGCCAGCAGTTTTTTGGACAGTGGGGGGGCCGGGGAGCTGTTTTTT. The encoded protein is CASSFLDSGGAGELFF.

This clonotype was picked up many times. The rearrangement links TRBV21-1 to TRBJ2-2; the table's D call of TRBD1 was not tested on the DNA. TRBV21-1 is a pseudogene locus. The CDR3 is made up of 15 amino acids. Here the CDR3 reads CASSGTGANTGELFF. The DNA of the CDR3 is TGTGCCAGCAGCGGGACAGGGGCGAACACCGGGGAGCTGTTTTTT.

V usage is TRBV11-2 and J usage is TRBJ2-4, with TRBD1 matching 9 bases. The junction had 12 bases not matched to a gene; V was cut back by 5 bases and J by 1 base. In germline, CDR1 is SGHAT, CDR2 FQNNGV. The CDR3 runs to 18 residues. The DNA for the CDR3 is TGTGCCAGCAGCCCGCTACCTCGGACAGGGGTGGCCAAAAACATTCAGTACTTC. This gives the protein CASSPLPRTGVAKNIQYF.

This clonotype was counted at least ten times. J is TRBJ1-6 and V is TRBV5-1, with TRBD1 as a possible D gene (6 bases). This CDR3 is 17 amino acids long. From germline, CDR1 is SGHRS and CDR2 YFSETQ. Trimming removed 0 bases at V and 0 bases at J, with 10 bases between. CDR3 nucleotide sequence: TGCGCCAGCAGCTTGGCCGACAGGAGCTCCTATAATTCACCCCTCCACTTT. This codes for CASSLADRSSYNSPLHF.

The genes are TRBV18 and TRBJ2-1; D remains ambiguous. This CDR3 has 16 amino acids. V lost 4 bases, J lost 0 bases, and 13 bases lay in between. Per germline, CDR1 KGHSH and CDR2 LQKENI. CDR3 loop: CASSHAPTSSYNEQFF. The CDR3 coding sequence is TGTGCCAGCTCACATGCGCCAACAAGCTCCTACAATGAGCAGTTCTTC.

This clonotype was detected many times. The rearrangement joins TRBV5-1 to TRBJ2-4; D might be TRBD1 (5 bases). Germline assignment: CDR1 SGHRS and CDR2 YFSETQ. V was pared by 0 bases and J by 5 bases, with 12 bases between. The CDR3 spans 15 residues. The CDR3 sequence is CASSLVGPGENIQYF. Here the CDR3 DNA reads TGCGCCAGCAGCTTGGTGGGGCCGGGCGAAAACATTCAGTACTTC.

This clonotype was seen ten or more times. The chain carries TRBV5-6 and TRBJ2-7, with D perhaps TRBD1 or TRBD2 (5 bases each). Trimming took 3 bases from V and 5 from J, leaving 15 bases between them. The CDR3 sequence is 14 residues long. Germline V lookup: CDR1 SGHDT, CDR2 YYEEEE. The CDR3 sequence: CASSWTGTLDEQYF. In DNA form, the CDR3 reads TGTGCCAGCAGCTGGACCGGGACCTTGGACGAGCAGTACTTC.

This clonotype was recorded at least ten times. This sequence joins TRBV29-1 and TRBJ2-1; no firm D call. Germline assignment: CDR1 SQVTM and CDR2 ANQGSEA. This CDR3 contains 12 residues. Trimming cost V 7 bases and J 5 bases, with 12 bases left between them. The CDR3 loop reads CSAGRKDNEQFF. The CDR3 region has the DNA TGCAGCGCCGGACGGAAAGACAATGAGCAGTTCTTC.

This clonotype has ten or more counts. V is TRBV11-3 and J is TRBJ2-1; no definite D call. Germline V gene lookup returns CDR1 SGHNT and CDR2 YENEEA. Trimming removed 2 bases from V and 8 bases from J, with 10 bases in between. This CDR3 contains 13 residues. The CDR3 DNA reads TGTGCCAGCAGCTTAAACTATGTCGATGAGCAGTTCTTC. Its translation is CASSLNYVDEQFF. Filled out from reference TRBV11-3 and TRBJ2-1, the complete variable domain reads EAGVVQSPRYKIIEKKQPVAFWCNPISGHNTLYWYLQNLGQGPELLIRYENEEAVDDSQLPKDRFSAERLKGVDSTLKIQPAELGDSAVYLCASSLNYVDEQFFGPGTRLTVL.

This clonotype appeared many times. The V and J genes are TRBV5-5 and TRBJ2-1; 9 nucleotides agree with TRBD2. The CDR3 has 13 amino acids. The V gene end was trimmed by 3 bases and the J gene end by 16 bases; junction bases not matched to a gene: 11. Germline V CDR1 and CDR2: SGHKS, YYEKEE (reference sequence). CDR3 sequence (DNA): TGTGCCAGCAGCTATGGACTAGCGATCACATACTTCTTC. This translates into CASSYGLAITYFF.

This clonotype was recorded at least ten times. The chain is built from TRBV20-1 and TRBJ2-1; either TRBD1 or TRBD2 may fit D (5 bases each). Trimming stripped 4 bases from V and 7 bases from J, with 17 bases between. Germline V gene lookup returns CDR1 DFQATT and CDR2 SNEGSKA (reference sequence). The CDR3 extends over 14 amino acids. The CDR3 nucleotides are TGCAGTGCTACTAACCGGGACCGCCCTAATGAGCAGTTCTTC. Translated: CSATNRDRPNEQFF.

This clonotype has at least ten counts. This rearrangement joins TRBV12-3 or TRBV12-4 to TRBJ2-1; D is perhaps TRBD2 (6 bases). V shed 3 bases and J shed 4 bases, with 10 bases lying between them. The CDR3 spans 14 residues. CDR3 sequence: CASSFIGTYNEQFF. The CDR3 DNA reads TGTGCCAGCAGTTTTATCGGGACTTACAATGAGCAGTTCTTC.

This chain links TRBV5-4 with TRBJ1-1, with a weak D call TRBD1 (6 bases). Germline CDR1 reads SGHNT; CDR2 reads YYREEE (reference sequence). The length of the CDR3 is 16 residues. V was shortened by 3 bases and J by 6 bases, with 21 bases between the two germline ends. The CDR3 coding sequence is TGTGCCAGCAGCTCGGGTACAGGGAGAATAGCCCCTGAAGCTTTCTTT. Its translation: CASSSGTGRIAPEAFF.

The table lists this clonotype with many counts. This sequence joins TRBV7-9 and TRBJ1-4, with unresolved D. Per germline, CDR1 SEHNR and CDR2 FQNEAQ (reference sequence). Trimming stripped 3 bases from V and 4 bases from J, with 12 bases between. This CDR3 has 15 residues. The CDR3 DNA reads as TGTGCCAGCAGCTTTGGAGGCGAGCTTAATGAAAAACTGTTTTTT. Amino acid sequence: CASSFGGELNEKLFF.

V and J are TRBV6-1 and TRBJ2-1; tentatively, D is TRBD1 or TRBD2 (5 bases each). The CDR3 extends over 15 amino acids. V was cut by 4 bases and J by 3 bases, with 13 bases left in between. Germline-derived CDR1 and CDR2 are MNHNS and SASEGT. The CDR3 reads CASSALSGGYNEQFF. The CDR3 DNA reads as TGTGCCAGCAGTGCCTTATCTGGGGGCTACAATGAGCAGTTCTTC.

This clonotype was detected many times. The chain uses TRBV6-5 and TRBJ2-1, with a weak D call TRBD1 (6 bases). Germline assignment: CDR1 MNHEY and CDR2 SVGAGI. V was trimmed by 5 bases and J by 9 bases, leaving 17 bases between them. This CDR3 region has 14 residues. Here the CDR3 DNA reads TGTGCCAGCAGTCCCGGGACATCGAGAGGTGAGCAGTTCTTC. This gives the protein CASSPGTSRGEQFF.

This sequence joins TRBV15 and TRBJ2-5; no firm D call. Per the germline V gene, CDR1 is LNHNV and CDR2 is YYDKDF (reference sequence). V lost 2 bases and J lost 4, with 2 bases in between. This CDR3 region has 11 residues. The CDR3 DNA sequence: TGTGCCACCAGCAGATCAGAGACCCAGTACTTC. Translation gives CATSRSETQYF.

This clonotype was found many times. The chain couples TRBV7-6 to TRBJ2-1; 12 bases are shared with TRBD2. This CDR3 has 14 amino acids. The J segment lost 6 bases and the V segment lost 8 bases, leaving 5 bases of the junction unmatched. From germline, CDR1 is SGHVS and CDR2 FNYEAQ. The CDR3 region has the DNA TGTGCCAGCTCGACTAGCGGGGGCCGCAATGAGCAGTTCTTC. Translated: CASSTSGGRNEQFF.

This clonotype was counted ten times or more. This chain connects TRBV3-1 to TRBJ2-1; 8 bases are shared with TRBD1. CDR3 length equals 16 residues. Germline lookup yields CDR1 LGHDT and CDR2 YNNKEL (reference sequence). Losses at the gene ends were 6 bases for V and 5 bases for J; bases not matched to a gene: 12. CDR3 sequence reads: CASSPTGARGNNEQFF. The CDR3 DNA reads as TGTGCCAGCAGTCCGACAGGGGCCCGCGGGAACAATGAGCAGTTCTTC.

In its sample, this clonotype was seen many times. The chain recombines TRBV29-1 with TRBJ2-7, with D maybe TRBD1 (6 bases). V lost 3 bases, J lost 3 bases, and 9 bases lay in between. Germline V lookup: CDR1 SQVTM, CDR2 ANQGSEA. The CDR3 runs 12 residues. The CDR3: CSVEKDSYEQYF. The CDR3 nucleotides are TGCAGCGTTGAGAAGGACAGCTACGAGCAGTACTTC.

Ten or more counts support this clonotype. V and J are TRBV3-1 and TRBJ1-2; TRBD1 agrees at 7 bases. The CDR3 consists of 13 residues. The junction had 9 bases not matched to a gene; V was cut back by 6 bases and J by 8 bases. Germline values: CDR1 LGHDT, CDR2 YNNKEL (reference sequence). This CDR3 is CASRAGRGLGYTF. The CDR3 DNA follows: TGTGCCAGCAGGGCCGGAAGGGGGCTCGGCTACACCTTC.

A remark on this clonotype: An end of the junction differs from the germline gene, which may be a read error. The rearrangement joins TRBV28 to TRBJ2-2, with TRBD2 matching over 10 bases. The length of the CDR3 is 19 residues. Per germline, CDR1 MDHEN and CDR2 SYDVKM. CDR3 sequence (DNA): TGTTCCAGCAGTCCAACGCCGGGGACTAGCGTGGGTTTGATGGGGGGGCTGTTTTTT. Amino acids: CSSSPTPGTSVGLMGGLFF.

This clonotype was recorded many times. This chain links TRBV20-1 with TRBJ2-4; tentative D call: TRBD1 (5 bases). Trimming took 1 base from V and 1 from J, leaving 11 bases between them. Germline CDR1 and CDR2: DFQATT and SNEGSKA (reference sequence). The CDR3 sequence is 15 residues long. In nucleotides, the CDR3 is TGCAGTGCTAGAGGCAGGGATAGGGCCAAAAACATTCAGTACTTC. Translated: CSARGRDRAKNIQYF.

The sample holds a few counts of this clonotype. This chain links TRBV10-1 with TRBJ2-1, with 12 bases matching TRBD2. The J segment lost 11 bases and the V segment lost 4 bases, leaving 9 bases of the junction unmatched. The CDR3 runs 15 residues. In germline, CDR1 is WNHNN, CDR2 SYGVQD (reference sequence). CDR3 sequence (DNA): TGCGCCAGCAGTGTGGACGGGGGACTAGCGGGTAAGCAGTTCTTC. Amino acids: CASSVDGGLAGKQFF.

This clonotype was counted at least ten times. The chain uses TRBV6-5 and TRBJ1-2, with 7 bases lining up with TRBD1. V shed 6 bases and J 4 bases; nucleotides not matched to a gene: 17. This CDR3 comprises 17 residues. The germline V gene encodes CDR1 MNHEY and CDR2 SVGAGI. CDR3 DNA sequence: TGTGCCAGCAGGGGGGACAGCCTTAGAGAATCCGGCTATGGCTACACCTTC. Translation gives CASRGDSLRESGYGYTF.

This clonotype has ten or more counts. CDR3 residues: CATRDGVKDEQYF. CDR3 sequence (DNA): TGTGCCACCCGCGACGGGGTTAAAGACGAGCAGTACTTC. The gene calls are TRBV7-9 and TRBJ2-7; TRBD2 is a possible D gene (5 bases). CDR1 is SEHNR and CDR2 is FQNEAQ in the germline V gene (reference sequence). V was pared by 10 bases and J by 5 bases, with 18 bases between. CDR3 length: 13 residues.

This clonotype was observed at least ten times. CDR3 region: CASSNTWAGDQPQHF. CDR3 in DNA: TGTGCCAGCAGTAACACGTGGGCTGGGGATCAGCCCCAGCATTTT. V gene TRBV6-5 combines with J gene TRBJ1-5, with D unclear. Trimming took 5 bases from V and 5 from J, leaving 16 bases between them. CDR3 length equals 15 residues. The germline gives CDR1 MNHEY, CDR2 SVGAGI.

This clonotype was counted between two and nine times. A much more abundant neighbour one base away suggests this may be a read error. V gene TRBV5-1 combines with J gene TRBJ2-2; 10 bases are shared with TRBD1. V lost 3 bases, J lost 7 bases, and 12 bases stayed unmatched. The CDR3 is 17 amino acids. Germline loops: CDR1 SGHRS, CDR2 YFSETQ. CDR3 nucleotide sequence: TGCGCCAGCAGCTCCTACCCGGGACAGGGGCACATCGGGGAGCTGTTTTTT. Translating gives CASSSYPGQGHIGELFF.

This clonotype showed up many times. The chain joins TRBV12-3 or TRBV12-4 to TRBJ1-3; TRBD1 aligns across 9 bases. The CDR3 has 20 residues. V was clipped by 5 bases and J by 4 bases; unmatched bases: 21. The CDR3 sequence is CASSDRDRDLWTFRGNTIYF. The CDR3 DNA follows: TGTGCCAGCAGTGACCGGGACAGGGATCTGTGGACGTTCAGGGGAAACACCATATATTTT.

The chain links TRBV7-2 to TRBJ2-7; 11 bases match TRBD2. Germline trimming cut 10 bases from V and 3 bases from J; bases unmatched to any gene: 11. Germline CDR1 is SGHTA and CDR2 is FQGNSA. The CDR3 loop spans 15 amino acids. CDR3 in amino acids: CAISLAGGENYEQYF. The DNA of the CDR3 is TGTGCCATTTCCCTAGCGGGAGGAGAAAACTACGAGCAGTACTTC.

The sample holds many counts of this clonotype. The chain uses TRBV9 and TRBJ2-3; TRBD1 matches 8 bases. Trimming removed 5 bases from V and 5 bases from J; junction bases left unmatched: 10. Germline CDR1 is SGDLS and CDR2 is YYNGEE. The CDR3 is made up of 15 amino acids. CDR3 in amino acids: CASSGQGVGRDTQYF. In DNA, the CDR3 is TGTGCCAGCAGTGGACAGGGCGTGGGAAGAGATACGCAGTATTTT.

This clonotype was seen at least ten times. V and J are TRBV5-1 and TRBJ2-1; 11 nucleotides match TRBD2. The trim removed 2 bases at V and 7 bases at J, leaving 8 bases unmatched. Germline assignment: CDR1 SGHRS and CDR2 YFSETQ. This CDR3 has 16 amino acids. CDR3 bases: TGCGCCAGCAGCTTATTTTCCGGGACTAGCGGTAATGAGCAGTTCTTC. Translated, it gives CASSLFSGTSGNEQFF.